This TCR beta chain was observed in a study of cytomegalovirus exposure and HLA in healthy donors. At the level of the study: Among about 400 genotyped donors, 65% to 90% fell in the Caucasian-associated ancestry cluster.

This PCR relied on a set of 60 Vbeta primers and 13 Jbeta primers. Measured with immunoSEQ multiplex PCR; TCRdb has only the in-frame clones, and not every one. The sample lists 250,000 to 350,000 clones; roughly 88% were seen once. In germline, CDR1 is MNHEY, CDR2 SMNVEV (reference sequence). The CDR3 is made up of 19 amino acids. J lost 2 bases, V lost 5 bases, and 14 bases had no gene match. Study-wide results and limits: Apparent HLA restriction characterized most CMV-associated TCR beta chains in a later analysis. Productive rates of about 87% or about 30% were seen for most TCR beta V segments in an earlier analysis.

Each of the donors was a healthy bone marrow donor. As concerns this clone: The antigen is undetermined.

Sequencing was performed on PBMCs. This clonotype was sampled from a man aged 35 to 55 in good health and CMV-seropositive. V and J are TRBV27 and TRBJ2-7; TRBD2 agrees at 14 bases. The CDR3 loop is CASSGAPTGTSGSPYEQYF. Here the CDR3 DNA reads TGTGCCAGCAGTGGGGCACCAACCGGGACTAGCGGGAGCCCCTACGAGCAGTACTTC.